This T cell receptor (beta chain) was captured in a study of cytomegalovirus exposure and HLA in healthy donors. Vbeta (60) and Jbeta (13) primers were used in the PCR. Here immunoSEQ multiplex PCR was the method, and the copy in TCRdb shows in-frame clones only, minus some. The data show 150,000 to 200,000 clones, and the top ten clones hold roughly 6.7%. Trimming took 4 bases from V and 4 from J; bases not matched to a gene: 8. The CDR3 covers 16 residues. Germline values: CDR1 SGHNT, CDR2 YYREEE (reference sequence). Specimen: PBMCs. The genes are TRBV5-4 and TRBJ1-5, with TRBD1 matching over 10 bases. The receptor comes from a man younger than 45 in good health and CMV-seronegative. CDR3 DNA: TGTGCCAGCAGCCAAGCCTCGGGACAGGGGAATCAGCCCCAGCATTTT. This codes for CASSQASGQGNQPQHF.